This TCR beta chain was sequenced during a study of cytomegalovirus exposure and HLA in healthy donors. Looking at the study overall: From HLA-typed donors, an early data release held tens of millions of unique TCRs.

Healthy bone marrow donors made up the cohort. Whole-study findings and limits: A later analysis found TCR association rates differed by HLA locus, highest for DRB1 and lowest for HLA-C.

Both 60 Vbeta primers and 13 Jbeta primers went into the PCR. Profiled with immunoSEQ multiplex PCR; TCRdb holds only in-frame clones, not every one. This sample carries roughly 250,000 clones, just over 70% of them seen once, and the ten largest clones take approximately 2.3%. Germline CDR1 SEHNR, CDR2 FQNEAQ (reference sequence). CDR3 length: 15 amino acids. V was cut by 4 bases and J by 3 bases, with 13 bases left in between. Concerning this clone: No antigen is known for it.

The sequence was obtained from a female donor in good health and CMV-seronegative. Sequencing was done on a sample of PBMCs. V and J are TRBV7-9 and TRBJ2-1; tentative D call: TRBD2 (5 bases). The CDR3 spells CASSSGIALYNEQFF. Written as DNA, the CDR3 is TGTGCCAGCAGCTCGGGAATAGCCCTCTACAATGAGCAGTTCTTC. Filled out from reference TRBV7-9 and TRBJ2-1, the complete variable domain reads DTGVSQNPRHKITKRGQNVTFRCDPISEHNRLYWYRQTLGQGPEFLTYFQNEAQLEKSRLLSDRFSAERPKGSFSTLEIQRTEQGDSAMYLCASSSGIALYNEQFFGPGTRLTVL.